The present T cell receptor beta chain was sequenced within a study of T cell changes during pregnancy in multiple sclerosis. The assay was immunoSEQ multiplex PCR, and TCRdb's table has in-frame clones only and misses some. The table has about 35,000 clones, more than 90% seen once. In its sample, this clone was seen a few times. Unmatched junction bases numbered 10, after V lost 6 bases and J lost 0 bases. The CDR3 has 16 amino acids. The TCR sequence derives from a female donor with multiple sclerosis, enrolled in a pregnancy study. The sequencing used CD4+ T cells from peripheral blood mononuclear cells, collected in the second trimester of pregnancy. The chain links TRBV23-1 to TRBJ1-1; 7 bases match TRBD1. TRBV23-1 belongs to the ORF category, with a function that is uncertain. CDR3: CASSLGGTLMNTEAFF. CDR3 nucleotides: TGCGCCAGCAGCTTAGGGGGCACCTTGATGAACACTGAAGCTTTCTTT.